This T cell receptor beta chain was sequenced in a study of beta chain features in type 1 diabetes. Background on the study: Cells sorted and examined across all samples totaled almost 110 million.

Findings and caveats of the study: Whether HLA type influences TCRB rearrangement remained unresolved here. People with Type 1 diabetes carried modestly yet significantly shorter TCRB CDR3s in all four CD4+ subsets. A PCR bias possibly favoring shorter templates would apply equally to patients and controls.

Of the isolated RNA, all was reverse transcribed, and so the sequenced material was expressed TCRB transcripts. Using immunoSEQ multiplex PCR, the repertoire was profiled, and TCRdb retains in-frame clones only, with some absent. The table shows fewer than 350,000 clones, with about 8.5% occurring only once. This CDR3 has 13 residues. V lost 3 bases and J lost 8, with 11 bases in between. The germline V gene has CDR1 SGHNT and CDR2 YENEEA. This clone was counted a few times. Antigen unknown. The clonotype was recovered from a woman between 18 and 30 years old in good health. The V call is TRBV11-3, the J call TRBJ2-1, with D tentatively TRBD2 (6 bases). Material: central memory CD4+ T cells from blood. Written as DNA, the CDR3 is TGTGCCAGCAGCTTGGAGGGCAGAGATGAGCAGTTCTTC. The encoded protein is CASSLEGRDEQFF.